The 7 T cell receptor beta chains below all came from one sample that was sequenced in a study of shared clonotypes between healthy human individuals. The assay was immunoSEQ multiplex PCR, and TCRdb's table has in-frame clones only and misses some. This sample yields more than 850,000 clones, of which around 82% are seen a single time; under 0.6% belongs to the top ten. Sequencing used memory CD4+ T cells from PBMCs. Subset: CD45RA-negative fraction. The receptors were sampled from a man aged 18 to 29 in good health. Some clones in this sample may be carry-over from other donors' samples.

This rearrangement joins TRBV6-5 to TRBJ1-1; D gene uncertain. V was clipped by 6 bases and J by 8 bases, with 10 bases between them. Per germline, CDR1 MNHEY and CDR2 SVGAGI. The CDR3 is 11 residues long. The CDR3 reads CASSQRLEAFF. The CDR3 region has the DNA TGTGCCAGCAGCCAGCGGTTGGAAGCTTTCTTT.

The chain is built from TRBV15 and TRBJ2-4, with 9 bases matching TRBD1. Germline V gene lookup returns CDR1 LNHNV and CDR2 YYDKDF (reference sequence). Trimming took 1 base from V and 9 from J; bases not matched to a gene: 4. CDR3 size: 14 residues. The DNA of the CDR3 is TGTGCCACCAGCAGAGGGGACAGGGAGAGCATTCAGTACTTC. Protein product: CATSRGDRESIQYF.

This clone has just one count. The chain joins TRBV9 to TRBJ2-5, with D perhaps matching TRBD1 (6 bases). Per germline, CDR1 SGDLS and CDR2 YYNGEE. V was pared by 2 bases and J by 4 bases, with 12 bases between. CDR3 length equals 14 residues. The CDR3 DNA reads as TGTGCCAGCAGCGTCCAAGGGGGTGTAGAGACCCAGTACTTC. It encodes CASSVQGGVETQYF.

This rearrangement joins TRBV6-1 to TRBJ2-3; D not certain. Per germline, CDR1 MNHNS and CDR2 SASEGT. The CDR3 covers 13 residues. The V end lost 6 bases, the J end lost 0 bases, and 7 bases lay between the germline ends. The CDR3 region is CASRKPSTDTQYF. The CDR3, as DNA: TGTGCCAGCAGGAAGCCCAGCACAGATACGCAGTATTTT.

V gene TRBV7-2 combines with J gene TRBJ2-7, with TRBD2 matching over 9 bases. With 0 bases clipped from V and 2 bases from J, the junction kept 8 bases outside the gene matches. The CDR3 is 17 residues long. Per the germline V gene, CDR1 is SGHTA and CDR2 is FQGNSA. The CDR3 sequence: CASSLASGLASPYEQYF. CDR3 nucleotides: TGTGCCAGCAGCTTAGCTTCGGGACTAGCCTCGCCCTACGAGCAGTACTTC.

This chain's CDR3 is CSARGVGELFF. The CDR3 coding sequence is TGCAGTGCTAGGGGAGTCGGGGAGCTGTTTTTT. The genes are TRBV20-1 and TRBJ2-2; possibly TRBD2 for D (5 bases). The V gene lost 3 bases and the J gene lost 7 bases, with 6 bases spanning the gap. The V gene's germline CDR1 is DFQATT and CDR2 SNEGSKA (reference sequence). The CDR3 totals 11 residues.

V and J are TRBV27 and TRBJ1-2; D is possibly TRBD1 (5 bases). The CDR3 extends over 17 amino acids. V gave up 5 bases and J gave up 0 bases, with 19 bases separating them. Germline loops: CDR1 MNHEY, CDR2 SMNVEV (reference sequence). Here the CDR3 reads CASSRTPGRGTNYGYTF. CDR3 DNA sequence: TGTGCCAGCAGTCGTACTCCCGGGCGGGGGACTAACTATGGCTACACCTTC.